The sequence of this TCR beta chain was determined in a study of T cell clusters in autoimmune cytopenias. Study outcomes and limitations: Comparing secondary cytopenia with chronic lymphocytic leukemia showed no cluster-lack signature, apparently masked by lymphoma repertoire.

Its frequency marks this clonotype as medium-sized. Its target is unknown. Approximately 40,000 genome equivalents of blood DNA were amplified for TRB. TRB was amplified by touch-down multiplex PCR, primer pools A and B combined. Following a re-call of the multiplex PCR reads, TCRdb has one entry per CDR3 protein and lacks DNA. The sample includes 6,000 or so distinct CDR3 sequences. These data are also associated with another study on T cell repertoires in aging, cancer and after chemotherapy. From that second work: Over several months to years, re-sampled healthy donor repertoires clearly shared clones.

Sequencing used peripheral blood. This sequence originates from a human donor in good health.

CDR3 amino acids: CASRSLLDTGELFF. The gene calls are TRBV6-4 and TRBJ2-2; TCRdb reports TRBD2, a call that lacks DNA to check it against. The V gene's germline CDR1 is MRHNA and CDR2 SNTAGT. The CDR3 is 14 amino acids.